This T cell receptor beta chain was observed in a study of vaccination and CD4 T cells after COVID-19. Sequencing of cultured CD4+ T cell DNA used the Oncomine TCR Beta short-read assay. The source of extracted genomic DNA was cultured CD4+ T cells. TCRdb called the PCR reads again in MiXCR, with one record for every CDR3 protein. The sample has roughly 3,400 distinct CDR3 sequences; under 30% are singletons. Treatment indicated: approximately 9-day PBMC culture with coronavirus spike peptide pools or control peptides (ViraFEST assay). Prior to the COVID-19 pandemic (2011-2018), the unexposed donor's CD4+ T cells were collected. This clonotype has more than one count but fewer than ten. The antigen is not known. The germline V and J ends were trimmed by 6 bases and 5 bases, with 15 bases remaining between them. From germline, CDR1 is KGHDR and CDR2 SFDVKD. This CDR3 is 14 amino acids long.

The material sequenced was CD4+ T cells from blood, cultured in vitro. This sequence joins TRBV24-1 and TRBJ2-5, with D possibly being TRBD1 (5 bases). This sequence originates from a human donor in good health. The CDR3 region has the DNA TGTGCCACCAGTATAGGGGCTCGTAGTGAGACCCAGTACTTC. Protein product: CATSIGARSETQYF.